This TCR beta chain is drawn from a study of blood T cell repertoires in COVID-19. One Seattle source followed patients from active infection through their disease course. Original methodology: The assay estimated nucleated cells by amplifying reference gene primers. The assay was immunoSEQ multiplex PCR, and TCRdb's table has in-frame clones only and misses some. D and trimming come from the DNA, and the V and J calls and clone size come from that table. Counted here are fewer than 250,000 clones, roughly nine tenths occurring once; the ten biggest clones make up around 0.84%. The CDR3 has 13 residues. The germline gives CDR1 SGHKS, CDR2 YYEKEE (reference sequence). Trimming took off 0 bases at V and 5 bases at J, with 8 bases between the two ends.

This chain joins TRBV5-5 and TRBJ1-1; unclear D gene. The source of this sequence is a man between 60 and 75 years old with COVID-19, enrolled during active disease. The sequenced material came from peripheral blood. CDR3 amino acids: CASSLGHSTEAFF. CDR3 coding DNA: TGTGCCAGCAGCTTGGGACATTCTACTGAAGCTTTCTTT.